This T cell receptor (beta chain) was identified in a study of blood T cell repertoires in COVID-19. Study background: Whether acute or convalescent, the COVID-19 samples came from the United States, Italy and Spain. The cDNA or gDNA used as material had been derived from T cells, B-cell-depleted T cells, or PBMCs.

In the authors' workflow: Reference gene primer amplification in the assay estimated nucleated cell counts. Sequenced by immunoSEQ multiplex PCR; TCRdb stores in-frame clones only, minus some. V, J and clone size are those of that table, while D and trimming were read from the DNA. This sample carries 200,000 to 250,000 clones, more than 70% of them seen once, and the ten largest clones take approximately 13%. Germline V gene data show CDR1 as PRHDT and CDR2 as FYEKMQ (reference sequence). The V end was cut by 0 bases, the J end by 2 bases, with 7 bases between. This CDR3 has 14 amino acids. Sequenced sample: peripheral blood. The V gene is TRBV13, the J gene TRBJ1-2; D not resolved. This TCR was recovered from a man older than 75 with acute or convalescent COVID-19. The CDR3 DNA reads as TGTGCCAGCAGCTTAGGACAGACGAACTATGGCTACACCTTC. Translating gives CASSLGQTNYGYTF.